Each of the 9 T cell receptor beta chains below was sequenced from the same sample in a study of radiotherapy plus CTLA-4 blockade in lung cancer. Profiled with immunoSEQ multiplex PCR; TCRdb holds only in-frame clones, not every one. The sample includes some 78,000 clones, about 86% of them seen just once. The specimen was peripheral blood, collected from a patient treated with radiotherapy plus ipilimumab. All receptors come from a human donor with non-small cell lung cancer who had a partial response to radiotherapy plus ipilimumab.

The chain employs TRBV7-2 and TRBJ1-1; the D gene is possibly TRBD1 (5 bases). The germline gives CDR1 SGHTA, CDR2 FQGNSA. Trimming removed 4 bases at V and 3 bases at J, with 18 bases between. The CDR3 sequence is 16 residues long. The CDR3 region is CASSSYGTVEDTEAFF. CDR3 DNA sequence: TGTGCCAGCAGCTCTTACGGGACTGTTGAGGACACTGAAGCTTTCTTT. Full variable domain (rest looked up from reference TRBV7-2 and TRBJ1-1): GAGVSQSPSNKVTEKGKDVELRCDPISGHTALYWYRQSLGQGLEFLIYFQGNSAPDKSGLPSDRFSAERTGGSVSTLTIQRTQQEDSAVYLCASSSYGTVEDTEAFFGQGTRLTVV.

Note on this clone: The sample has other DNA sequences that encode this CDR3 too. This rearrangement joins TRBV5-1 to TRBJ1-2; D possibly corresponds to TRBD1 (6 bases). V was clipped by 4 bases and J by 5 bases, with 18 bases between them. The germline V gene has CDR1 SGHRS and CDR2 YFSETQ. The CDR3 loop spans 15 amino acids. The CDR3 bases are TGCGCCAGCAGCCTGGATCCGGGACAAGATTATGGCTACACCTTC. It codes for CASSLDPGQDYGYTF.

The chain couples TRBV6-6 to TRBJ2-1; possibly TRBD1 for D (6 bases). This CDR3 is built from 14 residues. Germline loops: CDR1 MNHNY, CDR2 SVGAGI (reference sequence). Trimming took off 5 bases at V and 10 bases at J, with 18 bases between the two ends. The DNA for the CDR3 is TGTGCCAGCAGTGCAGGGGACCCCATATTGGAGCAGTTCTTC. This sequence encodes CASSAGDPILEQFF.

This chain uses TRBV2 with TRBJ1-2, with TRBD1 matching 7 bases. J lost 2 bases, V lost 6 bases, and 6 bases had no gene match. This CDR3 has 14 amino acids. Germline assignment: CDR1 SNHLY and CDR2 FYNNEI. CDR3 loop: CASRGTAQNYGYTF. CDR3 DNA sequence: TGTGCCAGCAGGGGGACAGCGCAGAACTATGGCTACACCTTC.

This chain links TRBV28 with TRBJ1-1; a weak D match, TRBD1 (5 bases). Between the trimmed V and J ends, which lost 2 bases and 4 bases, there was a span of 14 bases. Germline assignment: CDR1 MDHEN and CDR2 SYDVKM. The CDR3 is made up of 15 amino acids. DNA of the CDR3: TGTGCCAGCAGTTTAGGGGGGGGTGCCGGCACTGAAGCTTTCTTT. This codes for CASSLGGGAGTEAFF.

This rearrangement joins TRBV30 to TRBJ2-5; D perhaps matches TRBD2 (7 bases). Near its end, the DNA agrees better with TRBJ2-7, so the J call may be wrong. The CDR3 sequence is 16 residues long. Germline V gives CDR1 GTSNPN, CDR2 SVGIG (reference sequence). The CDR3 region is CAWSVTGGLPSYEQYF. CDR3 in DNA: TGTGCCTGGAGTGTGACCGGGGGGCTCCCCTCCTACGAGCAGTACTTC.

V and J are TRBV19 and TRBJ2-2, with 7 bases aligning to TRBD1. The CDR3 sequence is 15 residues long. Looked up from germline, CDR1 is LNHDA and CDR2 is SQIVND (reference sequence). Unmatched junction bases numbered 5, after V lost 6 bases and J lost 1 base. The CDR3 sequence is CASRLPGGNTGELFF. CDR3 bases: TGTGCCAGTAGGTTGCCAGGGGGGAACACCGGGGAGCTGTTTTTT.

J is TRBJ2-3 and V is TRBV5-6; no definite D call. CDR3 length: 14 residues. Germline assignment: CDR1 SGHDT and CDR2 YYEEEE. Trimming took 5 bases from V and 0 from J, leaving 10 bases between them. The CDR3 here is CASRESGSTDTQYF. CDR3 bases: TGTGCCAGCAGGGAATCCGGGAGCACAGATACGCAGTATTTT.

The chain recombines TRBV7-9 with TRBJ2-5; 7 positions agree with TRBD2. This CDR3 is built from 15 residues. The germline V gene encodes CDR1 SEHNR and CDR2 FQNEAQ (reference sequence). V dropped 2 bases and J dropped 1; count of bases not matched to a gene: 4. CDR3 in DNA: TGTGCCAGCAGCTTAATGGGAGGGATCCAAGAGACCCAGTACTTC. It encodes CASSLMGGIQETQYF.